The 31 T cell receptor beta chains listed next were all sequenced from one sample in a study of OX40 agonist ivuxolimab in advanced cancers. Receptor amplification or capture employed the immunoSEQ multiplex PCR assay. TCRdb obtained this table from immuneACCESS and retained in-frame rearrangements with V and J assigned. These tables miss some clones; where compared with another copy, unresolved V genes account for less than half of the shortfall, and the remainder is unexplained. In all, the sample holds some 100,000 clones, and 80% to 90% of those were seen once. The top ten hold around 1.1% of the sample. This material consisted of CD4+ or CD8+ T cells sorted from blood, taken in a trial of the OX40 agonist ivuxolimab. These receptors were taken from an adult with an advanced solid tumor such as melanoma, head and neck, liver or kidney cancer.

CDR3 region: CASSFTGRNTIYF. As DNA, the CDR3 is TGTGCCAGCAGTTTTACCGGGAGGAACACCATATATTTT. The rearrangement links TRBV28 to TRBJ1-3; no clear D gene. Germline V lookup: CDR1 MDHEN, CDR2 SYDVKM. The CDR3 runs 13 residues. V was pared by 3 bases and J by 7 bases, with 10 bases between.

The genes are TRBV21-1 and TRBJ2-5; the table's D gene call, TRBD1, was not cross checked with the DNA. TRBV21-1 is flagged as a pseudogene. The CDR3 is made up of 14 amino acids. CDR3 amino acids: CASSKVAGLETQYF. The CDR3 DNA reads TGTGCCAGCAGCAAAGTTGCAGGGCTAGAGACCCAGTACTTC.

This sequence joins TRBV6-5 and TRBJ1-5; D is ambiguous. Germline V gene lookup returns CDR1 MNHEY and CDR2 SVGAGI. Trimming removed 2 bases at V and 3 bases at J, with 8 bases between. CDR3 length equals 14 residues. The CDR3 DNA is TGTGCCAGCAGTTACAAACACTCCAATCAGCCCCAGCATTTT. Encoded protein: CASSYKHSNQPQHF.

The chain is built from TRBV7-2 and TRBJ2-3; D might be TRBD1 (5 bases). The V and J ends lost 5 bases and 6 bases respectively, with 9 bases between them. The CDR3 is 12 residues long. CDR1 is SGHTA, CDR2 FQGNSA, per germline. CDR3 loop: CASSRHRDTQYF. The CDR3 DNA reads TGTGCCAGCAGCAGACACAGGGATACGCAGTATTTT.

In nucleotides, the CDR3 is TGTGCCAGCAGCGTAGGGGGACAGGGGGCAAAAGAGACCCAGTACTTC. Translating gives CASSVGGQGAKETQYF. The rearrangement joins TRBV9 to TRBJ2-5; 12 nucleotides agree with TRBD1. The CDR3 covers 16 residues. V was pared by 0 bases and J by 3 bases, with 3 bases of the junction left unmatched. Germline loops: CDR1 SGDLS, CDR2 YYNGEE.

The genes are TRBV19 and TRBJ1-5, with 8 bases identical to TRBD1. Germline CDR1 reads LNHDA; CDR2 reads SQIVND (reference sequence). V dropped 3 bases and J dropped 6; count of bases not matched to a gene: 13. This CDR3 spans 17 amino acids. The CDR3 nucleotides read TGTGCCAGTAGTATCCGGGCCTCAGGGGGCGGGGGTCAGCCCCAGCATTTT. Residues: CASSIRASGGGGQPQHF.

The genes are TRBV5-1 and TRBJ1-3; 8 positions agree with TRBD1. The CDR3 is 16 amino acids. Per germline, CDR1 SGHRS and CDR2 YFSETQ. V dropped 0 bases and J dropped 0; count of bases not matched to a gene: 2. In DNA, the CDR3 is TGCGCCAGCAGCTTGGGAACAGGGGGCTCTGGAAACACCATATATTTT. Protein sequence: CASSLGTGGSGNTIYF.

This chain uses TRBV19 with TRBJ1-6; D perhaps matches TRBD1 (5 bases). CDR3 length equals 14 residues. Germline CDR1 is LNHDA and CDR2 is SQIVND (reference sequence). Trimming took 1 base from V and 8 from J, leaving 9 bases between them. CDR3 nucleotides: TGTGCCAGTAGTATAGGGCAGACAGATTCACCCCTCCACTTT. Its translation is CASSIGQTDSPLHF.

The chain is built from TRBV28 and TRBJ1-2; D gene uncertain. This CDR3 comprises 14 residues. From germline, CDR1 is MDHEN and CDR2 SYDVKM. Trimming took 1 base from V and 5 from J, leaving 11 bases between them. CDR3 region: CASSLSVGGYGYTF. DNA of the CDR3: TGTGCCAGCAGTTTATCTGTGGGAGGGTATGGCTACACCTTC.

CDR3 in DNA: TGTGCCAGTAGTTCCGGGACGGACTCTGGGGCCAACGTCCTGACTTTC. Translated, it gives CASSSGTDSGANVLTF. This sequence joins TRBV19 and TRBJ2-6; D might be TRBD1 or TRBD2, each matching 5 bases. The CDR3 runs to 16 residues. V was pared by 5 bases and J by 0 bases, with 11 bases between. Looked up from germline, CDR1 is LNHDA and CDR2 is SQIVND (reference sequence). Using reference TRBV19 and TRBJ2-6 for the parts outside the CDR3, the full variable domain is DGGITQSPKYLFRKEGQNVTLSCEQNLNHDAMYWYRQDPGQGLRLIYYSQIVNDFQKGDIAEGYSVSREKKESFPLTVTSAQKNPTAFYLCASSSGTDSGANVLTFGAGSRLTVL.

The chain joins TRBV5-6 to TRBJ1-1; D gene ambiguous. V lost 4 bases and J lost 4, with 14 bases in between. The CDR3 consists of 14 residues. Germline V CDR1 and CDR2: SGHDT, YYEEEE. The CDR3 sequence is CASSAVLRSTEAFF. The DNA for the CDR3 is TGTGCCAGCAGCGCAGTACTAAGGAGCACTGAAGCTTTCTTT. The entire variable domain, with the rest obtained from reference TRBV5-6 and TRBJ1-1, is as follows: DAGVTQSPTHLIKTRGQQVTLRCSPKSGHDTVSWYQQALGQGPQFIFQYYEEEERQRGNFPDRFSGHQFPNYSSELNVNALLLGDSALYLCASSAVLRSTEAFFGQGTRLTVV.

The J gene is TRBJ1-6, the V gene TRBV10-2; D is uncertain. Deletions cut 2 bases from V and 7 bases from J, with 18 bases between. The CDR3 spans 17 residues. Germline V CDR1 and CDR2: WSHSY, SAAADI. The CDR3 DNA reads TGCGCCAGCAGTGAGCCCCCGGGAGGGAACTCGAATTCACCCCTCCACTTT. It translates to CASSEPPGGNSNSPLHF.

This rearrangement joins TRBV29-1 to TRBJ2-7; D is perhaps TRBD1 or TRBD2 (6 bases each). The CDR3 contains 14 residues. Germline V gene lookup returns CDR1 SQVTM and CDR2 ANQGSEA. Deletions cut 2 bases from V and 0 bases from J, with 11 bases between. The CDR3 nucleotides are TGCAGCGTTGAACTCCGGGGGCACTCCTACGAGCAGTACTTC. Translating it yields CSVELRGHSYEQYF.

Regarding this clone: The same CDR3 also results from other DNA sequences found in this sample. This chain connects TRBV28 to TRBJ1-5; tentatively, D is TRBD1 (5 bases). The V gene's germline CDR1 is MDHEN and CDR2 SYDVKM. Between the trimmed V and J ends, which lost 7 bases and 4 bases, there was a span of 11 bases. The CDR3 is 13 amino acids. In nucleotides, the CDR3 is TGTGCCAGCACCGACGGGGGTAATCAGCCCCAGCATTTT. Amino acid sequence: CASTDGGNQPQHF.

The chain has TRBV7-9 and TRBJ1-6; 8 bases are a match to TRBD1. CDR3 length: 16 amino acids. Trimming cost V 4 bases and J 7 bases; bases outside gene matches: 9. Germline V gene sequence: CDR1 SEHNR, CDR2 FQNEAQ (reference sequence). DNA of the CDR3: TGTGCCAGCAGCTCGGACCTAGGACAGGGCAATTCACCCCTCCACTTT. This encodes CASSSDLGQGNSPLHF.

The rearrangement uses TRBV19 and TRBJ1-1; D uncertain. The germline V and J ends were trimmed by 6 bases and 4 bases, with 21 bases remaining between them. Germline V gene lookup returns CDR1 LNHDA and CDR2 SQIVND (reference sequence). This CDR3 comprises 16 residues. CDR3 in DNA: TGTGCCAGTAGCGAAAAATCGGGAAGGGCATTCACTGAAGCTTTCTTT. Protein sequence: CASSEKSGRAFTEAFF.

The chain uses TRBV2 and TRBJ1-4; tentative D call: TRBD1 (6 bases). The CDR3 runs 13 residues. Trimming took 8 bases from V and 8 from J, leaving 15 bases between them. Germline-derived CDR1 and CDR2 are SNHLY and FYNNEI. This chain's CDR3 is CASRRTEQEKLFF. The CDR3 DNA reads TGTGCCAGCCGGAGGACAGAACAAGAAAAACTGTTTTTT.

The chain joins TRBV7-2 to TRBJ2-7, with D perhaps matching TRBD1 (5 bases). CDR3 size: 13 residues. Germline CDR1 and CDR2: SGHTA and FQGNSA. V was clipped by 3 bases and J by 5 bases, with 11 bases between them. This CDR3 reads CASSFPTVNEQYF. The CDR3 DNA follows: TGTGCCAGCAGCTTTCCGACAGTTAACGAGCAGTACTTC.

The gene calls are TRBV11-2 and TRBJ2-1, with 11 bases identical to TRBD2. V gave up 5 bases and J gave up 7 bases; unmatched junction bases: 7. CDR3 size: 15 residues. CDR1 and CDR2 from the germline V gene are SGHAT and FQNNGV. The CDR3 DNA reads TGTGCCAGCAGCCCCTTAGCGGGGGGGCCGAATGAGCAGTTCTTC. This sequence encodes CASSPLAGGPNEQFF.

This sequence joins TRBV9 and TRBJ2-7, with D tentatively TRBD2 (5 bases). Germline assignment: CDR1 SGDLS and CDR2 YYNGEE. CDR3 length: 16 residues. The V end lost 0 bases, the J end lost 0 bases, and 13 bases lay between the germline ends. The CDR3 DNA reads TGTGCCAGCAGCGTAGCTAGCCAGCCTGGCTCCTACGAGCAGTACTTC. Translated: CASSVASQPGSYEQYF.

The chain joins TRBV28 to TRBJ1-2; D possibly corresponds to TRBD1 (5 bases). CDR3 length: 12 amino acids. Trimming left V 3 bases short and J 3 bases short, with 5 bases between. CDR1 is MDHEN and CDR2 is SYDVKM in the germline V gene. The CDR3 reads CASSLTDYGYTF. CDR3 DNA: TGTGCCAGCAGTTTGACAGACTATGGCTACACCTTC.

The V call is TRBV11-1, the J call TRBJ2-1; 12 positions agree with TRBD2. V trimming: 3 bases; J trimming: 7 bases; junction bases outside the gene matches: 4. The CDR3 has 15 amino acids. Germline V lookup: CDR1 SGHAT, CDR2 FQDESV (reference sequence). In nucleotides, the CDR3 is TGTGCCAGCAGCTTTCCTAGCGGGGGGGAGAATGAGCAGTTCTTC. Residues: CASSFPSGGENEQFF.

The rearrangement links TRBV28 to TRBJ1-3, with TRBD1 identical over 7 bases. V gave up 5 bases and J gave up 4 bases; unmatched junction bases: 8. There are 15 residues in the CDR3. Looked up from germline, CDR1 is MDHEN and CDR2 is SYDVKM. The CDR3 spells CASSETGALGNTIYF. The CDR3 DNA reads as TGTGCCAGCAGTGAAACAGGGGCTCTGGGAAACACCATATATTTT. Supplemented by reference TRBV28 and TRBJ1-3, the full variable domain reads DVKVTQSSRYLVKRTGEKVFLECVQDMDHENMFWYRQDPGLGLRLIYFSYDVKMKEKGDIPEGYSVSREKKERFSLILESASTNQTSMYLCASSETGALGNTIYFGEGSWLTVV.

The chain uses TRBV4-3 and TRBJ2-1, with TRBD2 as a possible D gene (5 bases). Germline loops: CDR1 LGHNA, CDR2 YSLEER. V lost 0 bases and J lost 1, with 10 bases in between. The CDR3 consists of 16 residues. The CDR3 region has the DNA TGCGCCAGCAGCCAAGATCTCGGGGAATCCTACAATGAGCAGTTCTTC. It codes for CASSQDLGESYNEQFF.

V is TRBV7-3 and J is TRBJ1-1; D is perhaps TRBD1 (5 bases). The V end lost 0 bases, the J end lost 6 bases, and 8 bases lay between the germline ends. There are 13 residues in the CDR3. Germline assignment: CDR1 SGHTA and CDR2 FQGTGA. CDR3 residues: CASSLTRDSEAFF. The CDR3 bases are TGTGCCAGCAGCTTAACGAGGGACTCTGAAGCTTTCTTT.

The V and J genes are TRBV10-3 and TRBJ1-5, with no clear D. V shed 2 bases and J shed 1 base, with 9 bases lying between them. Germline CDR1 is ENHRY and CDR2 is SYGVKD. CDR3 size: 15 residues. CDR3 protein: CAISEGELSNQPQHF. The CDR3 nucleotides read TGTGCCATCAGTGAGGGGGAATTGAGCAATCAGCCCCAGCATTTT.

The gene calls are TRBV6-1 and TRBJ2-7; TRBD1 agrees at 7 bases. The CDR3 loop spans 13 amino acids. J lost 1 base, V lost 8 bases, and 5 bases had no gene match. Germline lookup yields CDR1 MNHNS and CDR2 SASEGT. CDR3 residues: CASGETGSYEQYF. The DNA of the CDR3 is TGTGCCAGCGGGGAGACAGGGTCCTACGAGCAGTACTTC.

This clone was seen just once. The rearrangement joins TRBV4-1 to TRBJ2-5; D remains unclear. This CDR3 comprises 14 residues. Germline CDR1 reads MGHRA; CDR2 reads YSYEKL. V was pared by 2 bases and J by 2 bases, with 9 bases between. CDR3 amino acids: CASSQPGRQETQYF. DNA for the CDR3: TGCGCCAGCAGCCAACCTGGACGACAAGAGACCCAGTACTTC.

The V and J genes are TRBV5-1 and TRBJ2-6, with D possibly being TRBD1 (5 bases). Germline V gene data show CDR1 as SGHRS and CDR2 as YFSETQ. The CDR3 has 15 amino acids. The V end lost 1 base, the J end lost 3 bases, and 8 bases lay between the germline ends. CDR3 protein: CASSLWGVGANVLTF. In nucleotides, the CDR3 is TGCGCCAGCAGCTTGTGGGGCGTTGGGGCCAACGTCCTGACTTTC. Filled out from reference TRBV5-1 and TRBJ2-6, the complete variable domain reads KAGVTQTPRYLIKTRGQQVTLSCSPISGHRSVSWYQQTPGQGLQFLFEYFSETQRNKGNFPGRFSGRQFSNSRSEMNVSTLELGDSALYLCASSLWGVGANVLTFGAGSRLTVL.

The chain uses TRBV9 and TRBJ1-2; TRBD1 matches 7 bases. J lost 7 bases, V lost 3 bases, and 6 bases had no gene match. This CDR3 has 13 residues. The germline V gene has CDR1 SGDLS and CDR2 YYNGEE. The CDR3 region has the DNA TGTGCCAGCAGCGCCGGGACAGAACGTGGCTACACCTTC. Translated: CASSAGTERGYTF.

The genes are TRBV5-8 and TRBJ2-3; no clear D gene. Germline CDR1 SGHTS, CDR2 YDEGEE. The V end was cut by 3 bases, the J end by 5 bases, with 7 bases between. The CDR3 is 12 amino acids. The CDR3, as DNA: TGTGCCAGCAGCTCCGCAGGAGATACGCAGTATTTT. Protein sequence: CASSSAGDTQYF.